This T cell receptor (beta chain) was recovered during a study of blood T cell repertoires in COVID-19. Study information: T cells, B-cell-depleted T cells, or PBMCs supplied cDNA or gDNA.

Generated by immunoSEQ multiplex PCR, the TCRdb table keeps only in-frame clones and is missing some. The sample contains some 160,000 clones, 89% of which appear only once. The V end was cut by 3 bases, the J end by 3 bases, with 9 bases between. Germline values: CDR1 SGHRS, CDR2 YFSETQ. The CDR3 is 13 amino acids. The TCR sequence derives from a man aged 55 to 70 with acute or convalescent COVID-19. The rearrangement joins TRBV5-1 to TRBJ1-1; D is unclear. The sequencing input was peripheral blood. The CDR3 bases are TGCGCCAGCAGCTACGACATCGACACTGAAGCTTTCTTT. Protein: CASSYDIDTEAFF.